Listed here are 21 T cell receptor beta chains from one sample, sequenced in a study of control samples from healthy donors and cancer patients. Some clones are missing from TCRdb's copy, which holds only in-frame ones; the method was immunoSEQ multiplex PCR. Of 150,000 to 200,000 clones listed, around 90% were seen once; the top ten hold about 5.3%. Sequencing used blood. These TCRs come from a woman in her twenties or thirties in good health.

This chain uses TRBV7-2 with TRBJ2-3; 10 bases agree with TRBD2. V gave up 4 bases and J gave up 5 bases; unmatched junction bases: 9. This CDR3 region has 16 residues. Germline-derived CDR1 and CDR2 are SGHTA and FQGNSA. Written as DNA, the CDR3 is TGTGCCAGCAGCTCCCTAAGCGGGAGGGGAGGAGATACGCAGTATTTT. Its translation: CASSSLSGRGGDTQYF. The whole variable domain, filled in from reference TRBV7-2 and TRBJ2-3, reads GAGVSQSPSNKVTEKGKDVELRCDPISGHTALYWYRQSLGQGLEFLIYFQGNSAPDKSGLPSDRFSAERTGGSVSTLTIQRTQQEDSAVYLCASSSLSGRGGDTQYFGPGTRLTVL.

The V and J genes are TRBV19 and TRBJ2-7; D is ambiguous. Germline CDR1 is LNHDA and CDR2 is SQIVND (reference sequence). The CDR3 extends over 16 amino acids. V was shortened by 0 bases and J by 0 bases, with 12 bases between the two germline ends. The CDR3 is CASSIEPTTNSYEQYF. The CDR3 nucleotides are TGTGCCAGTAGTATAGAGCCCACTACCAACTCCTACGAGCAGTACTTC.

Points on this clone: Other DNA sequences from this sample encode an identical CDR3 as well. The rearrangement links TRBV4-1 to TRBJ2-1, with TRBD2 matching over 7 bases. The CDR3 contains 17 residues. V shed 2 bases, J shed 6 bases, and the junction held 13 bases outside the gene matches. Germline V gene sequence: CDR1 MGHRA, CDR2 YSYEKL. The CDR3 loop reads CASSQLGGEGTSNEQFF. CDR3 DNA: TGCGCCAGCAGCCAATTGGGGGGGGAGGGCACGAGCAATGAGCAGTTCTTC.

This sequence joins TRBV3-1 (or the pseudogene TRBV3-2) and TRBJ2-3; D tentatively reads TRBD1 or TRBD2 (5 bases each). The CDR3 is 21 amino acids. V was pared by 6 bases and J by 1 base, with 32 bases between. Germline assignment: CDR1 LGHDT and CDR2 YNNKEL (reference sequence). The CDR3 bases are TGTGCCAGCAGTCCTACTCCGCTAAGACACCACCTACGGGGACGCACAGATACGCAGTATTTT. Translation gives CASSPTPLRHHLRGRTDTQYF.

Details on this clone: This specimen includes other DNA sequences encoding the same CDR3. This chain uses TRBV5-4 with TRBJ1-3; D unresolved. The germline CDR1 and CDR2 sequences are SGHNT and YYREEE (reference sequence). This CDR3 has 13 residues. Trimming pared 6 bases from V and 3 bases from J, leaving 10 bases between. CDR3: CASTRGVGNTIYF. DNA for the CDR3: TGTGCCAGCACCCGGGGTGTTGGAAACACCATATATTTT.

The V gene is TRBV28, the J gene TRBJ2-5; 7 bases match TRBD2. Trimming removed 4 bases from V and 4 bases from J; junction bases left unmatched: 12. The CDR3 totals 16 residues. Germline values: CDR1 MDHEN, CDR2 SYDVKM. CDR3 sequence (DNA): TGTGCCAGCAGTTCTCCCACTGGGGGGGACGTAGAGACCCAGTACTTC. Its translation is CASSSPTGGDVETQYF. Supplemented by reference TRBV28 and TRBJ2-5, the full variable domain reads DVKVTQSSRYLVKRTGEKVFLECVQDMDHENMFWYRQDPGLGLRLIYFSYDVKMKEKGDIPEGYSVSREKKERFSLILESASTNQTSMYLCASSSPTGGDVETQYFGPGTRLLVL.

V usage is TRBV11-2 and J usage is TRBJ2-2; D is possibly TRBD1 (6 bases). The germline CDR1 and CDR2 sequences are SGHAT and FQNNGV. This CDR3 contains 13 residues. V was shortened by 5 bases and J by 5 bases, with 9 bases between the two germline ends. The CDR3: CASSQDRTGELFF. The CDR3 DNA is TGTGCCAGCAGCCAAGACAGGACCGGGGAGCTGTTTTTT.

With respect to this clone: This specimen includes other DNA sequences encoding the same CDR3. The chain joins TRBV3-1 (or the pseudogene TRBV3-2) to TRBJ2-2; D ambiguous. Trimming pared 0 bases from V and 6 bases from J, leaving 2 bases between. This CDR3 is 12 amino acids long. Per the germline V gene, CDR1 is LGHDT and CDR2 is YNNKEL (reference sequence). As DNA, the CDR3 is TGTGCCAGCAGCCAAGAGCCCGGGGAGCTGTTTTTT. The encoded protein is CASSQEPGELFF.

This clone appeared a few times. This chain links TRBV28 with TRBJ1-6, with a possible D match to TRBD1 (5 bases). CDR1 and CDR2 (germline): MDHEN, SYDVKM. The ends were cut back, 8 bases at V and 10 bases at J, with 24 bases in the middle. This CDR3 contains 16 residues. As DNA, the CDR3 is TGTGCCAGCCGCTCAGGTGAGGGGAGAAGAGGATCACCCCTCCACTTT. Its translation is CASRSGEGRRGSPLHF.

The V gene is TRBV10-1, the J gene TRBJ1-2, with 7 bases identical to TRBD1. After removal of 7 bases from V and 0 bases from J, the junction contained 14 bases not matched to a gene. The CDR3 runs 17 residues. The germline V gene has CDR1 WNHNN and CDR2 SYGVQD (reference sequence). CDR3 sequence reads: CASTAEAGQRANYGYTF. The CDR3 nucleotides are TGCGCCAGCACCGCTGAGGCGGGACAGAGAGCTAACTATGGCTACACCTTC.

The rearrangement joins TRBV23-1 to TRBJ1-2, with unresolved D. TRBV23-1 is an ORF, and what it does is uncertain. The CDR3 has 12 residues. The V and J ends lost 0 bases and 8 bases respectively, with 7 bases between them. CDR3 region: CASSQSREGYTF. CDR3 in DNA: TGCGCCAGCAGTCAATCGCGGGAGGGCTACACCTTC.

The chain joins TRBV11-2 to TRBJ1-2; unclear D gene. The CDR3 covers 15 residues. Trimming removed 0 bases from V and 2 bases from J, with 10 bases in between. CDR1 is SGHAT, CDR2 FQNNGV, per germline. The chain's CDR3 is CASSLEPSGNYGYTF. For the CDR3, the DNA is TGTGCCAGCAGCTTAGAGCCCTCGGGCAACTATGGCTACACCTTC.

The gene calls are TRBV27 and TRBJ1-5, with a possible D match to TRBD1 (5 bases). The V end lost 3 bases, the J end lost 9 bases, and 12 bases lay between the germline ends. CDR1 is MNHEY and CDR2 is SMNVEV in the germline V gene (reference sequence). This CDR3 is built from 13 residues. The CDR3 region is CASSFGRGRPQHF. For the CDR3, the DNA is TGTGCCAGCAGTTTCGGCCGGGGGAGGCCCCAGCATTTT.

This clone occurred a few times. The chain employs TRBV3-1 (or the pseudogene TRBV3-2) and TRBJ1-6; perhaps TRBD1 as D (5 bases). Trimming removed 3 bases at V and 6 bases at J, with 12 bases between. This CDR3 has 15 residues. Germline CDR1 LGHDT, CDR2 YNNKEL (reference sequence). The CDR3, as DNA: TGTGCCAGCAGCCAGTCGGGACGGCTTAATTCACCCCTCCACTTT. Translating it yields CASSQSGRLNSPLHF.

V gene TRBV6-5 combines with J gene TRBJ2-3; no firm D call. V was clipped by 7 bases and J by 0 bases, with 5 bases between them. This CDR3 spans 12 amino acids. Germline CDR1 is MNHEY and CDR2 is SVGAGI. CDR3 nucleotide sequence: TGTGCCAGCACAGCTAGCACAGATACGCAGTATTTT. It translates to CASTASTDTQYF.

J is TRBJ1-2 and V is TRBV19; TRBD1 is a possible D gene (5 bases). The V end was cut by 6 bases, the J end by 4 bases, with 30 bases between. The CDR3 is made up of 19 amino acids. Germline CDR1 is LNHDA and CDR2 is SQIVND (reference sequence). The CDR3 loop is CASRGRLPGLPAEGYGYTF. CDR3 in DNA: TGTGCCAGTAGGGGACGACTACCCGGGCTCCCGGCGGAGGGCTATGGCTACACCTTC. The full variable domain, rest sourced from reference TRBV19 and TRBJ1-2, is DGGITQSPKYLFRKEGQNVTLSCEQNLNHDAMYWYRQDPGQGLRLIYYSQIVNDFQKGDIAEGYSVSREKKESFPLTVTSAQKNPTAFYLCASRGRLPGLPAEGYGYTFGSGTRLTVV.

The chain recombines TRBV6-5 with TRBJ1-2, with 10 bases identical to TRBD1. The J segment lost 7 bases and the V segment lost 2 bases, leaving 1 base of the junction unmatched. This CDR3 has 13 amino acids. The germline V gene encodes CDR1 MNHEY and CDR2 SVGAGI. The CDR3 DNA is TGTGCCAGCAGTTACGACAGGGGGCTTGGCTACACCTTC. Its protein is CASSYDRGLGYTF.

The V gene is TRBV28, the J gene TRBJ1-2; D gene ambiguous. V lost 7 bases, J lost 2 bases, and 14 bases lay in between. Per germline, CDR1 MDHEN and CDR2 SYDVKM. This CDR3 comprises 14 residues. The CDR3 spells CASNDRTENYGYTF. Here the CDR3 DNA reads TGTGCCAGCAATGACCGGACGGAAAACTATGGCTACACCTTC.

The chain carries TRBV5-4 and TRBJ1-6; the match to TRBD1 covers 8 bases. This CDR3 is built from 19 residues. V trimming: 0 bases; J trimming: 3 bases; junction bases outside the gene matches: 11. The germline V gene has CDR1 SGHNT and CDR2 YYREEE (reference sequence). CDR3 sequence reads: CASSLGLRAGGNYNSPLHF. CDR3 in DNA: TGTGCCAGCAGCTTGGGCCTGAGGGCAGGGGGCAACTATAATTCACCCCTCCACTTT. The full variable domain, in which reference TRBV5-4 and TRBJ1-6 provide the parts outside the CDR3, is ETGVTQSPTHLIKTRGQQVTLRCSSQSGHNTVSWYQQALGQGPQFIFQYYREEENGRGNFPPRFSGLQFPNYSSELNVNALELDDSALYLCASSLGLRAGGNYNSPLHFGNGTRLTVT.

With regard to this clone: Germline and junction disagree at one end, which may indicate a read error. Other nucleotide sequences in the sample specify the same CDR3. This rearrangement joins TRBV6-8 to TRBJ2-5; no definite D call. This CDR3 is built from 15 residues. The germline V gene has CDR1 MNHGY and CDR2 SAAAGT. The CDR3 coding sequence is TGTGCCAGCAGTTACTCGGGCCCCCCTAAGGAGACCCAATACTTC. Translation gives CASSYSGPPKETQYF.

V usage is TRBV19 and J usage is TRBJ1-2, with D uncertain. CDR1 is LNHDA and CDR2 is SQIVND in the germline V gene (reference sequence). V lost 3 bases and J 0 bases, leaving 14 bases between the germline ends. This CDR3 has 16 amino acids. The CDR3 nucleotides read TGTGCCAGTAGTATCCCGGCCGGCCAAGCTAACTATGGCTACACCTTC. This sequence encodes CASSIPAGQANYGYTF.